The T cell receptor beta chain under discussion was sequenced for a study of OX40 agonist ivuxolimab in advanced cancers. Study-level background: Around 40% of patients had received prior checkpoint inhibitor therapy.

This clone was found once. The protocol was immunoSEQ multiplex PCR, while the TCRdb copy is restricted to in-frame clones and leaves out a portion. The table records 50,000 to 75,000 clones, approximately 91% of them present only once. The germline V gene has CDR1 MNHEY and CDR2 SMNVEV (reference sequence). V lost 5 bases, J lost 2 bases, and 9 bases stayed unmatched. This CDR3 has 15 amino acids. Source: CD4+ or CD8+ T cells sorted from blood, taken in a trial of the OX40 agonist ivuxolimab. The receptor's source is an adult with an advanced solid tumor such as melanoma, head and neck, liver or kidney cancer. This sequence joins TRBV27 and TRBJ2-7, with 7 positions matching TRBD1. CDR3 in DNA: TGTGCCAGCAGTCCATACCGGGACAGTCCCTACGAGCAGTACTTC. Protein: CASSPYRDSPYEQYF.